One and the same sample provided the 26 T cell receptor beta chains below, sequenced in a study of cytomegalovirus exposure and HLA in healthy donors. Some clones are missing from TCRdb's copy, which holds only in-frame ones; the method was immunoSEQ multiplex PCR. The table includes tens of thousands of clones, over 85% detected once. The sequencing sample was made of PBMCs. The source is a woman between 18 and 30 years old in good health and CMV-seropositive.

The gene calls are TRBV10-2 and TRBJ2-2; 10 bases fit TRBD2. The CDR3 totals 15 residues. After removal of 6 bases from V and 5 bases from J, the junction contained 6 bases not matched to a gene. In germline, CDR1 is WSHSY, CDR2 SAAADI. CDR3 in amino acids: CASRDGLAETGELFF. The CDR3 bases are TGCGCCAGCAGGGATGGACTAGCGGAGACCGGGGAGCTGTTTTTT.

The count of this clone is one. The chain uses TRBV4-1 and TRBJ2-1, with D unresolved. Germline V gene lookup returns CDR1 MGHRA and CDR2 YSYEKL. The CDR3 consists of 13 residues. V was cut by 0 bases and J by 4 bases, with 4 bases left in between. The CDR3, as DNA: TGCGCCAGCAGCCAAGATAGTTACAATGAGCAGTTCTTC. Translating it yields CASSQDSYNEQFF.

The rearrangement uses TRBV5-1 and TRBJ2-3, with TRBD2 matching over 10 bases. Germline V gene data show CDR1 as SGHRS and CDR2 as YFSETQ. This CDR3 region has 15 residues. J was trimmed by 1 base and V by 1 base; bases with no gene match: 0. The CDR3 nucleotides read TGCGCCAGCAGCTTGACTAGCGGGGGCACAGATACGCAGTATTTT. Amino acid sequence: CASSLTSGGTDTQYF.

V gene TRBV7-9 combines with J gene TRBJ1-1; D might be TRBD1 (5 bases). Trimming removed 5 bases from V and 5 bases from J, with 18 bases in between. The CDR3 totals 15 residues. The germline gives CDR1 SEHNR, CDR2 FQNEAQ (reference sequence). The CDR3 loop is CASSPRVGGVTEAFF. The CDR3 DNA reads as TGTGCCAGCAGCCCCCGGGTGGGAGGGGTGACTGAAGCTTTCTTT.

The CDR3 bases are TGTGCCATCAGTGATGTAGCGGGGAACACCGGGGAGCTGTTTTTT. Translating it yields CAISDVAGNTGELFF. The chain carries TRBV10-3 and TRBJ2-2, with TRBD2 matching over 7 bases. CDR1 ENHRY and CDR2 SYGVKD come from the germline V gene. Trimming cost V 3 bases and J 1 base; bases outside gene matches: 2. CDR3 size: 15 residues.

This chain connects TRBV6-5 to TRBJ1-2, with 7 bases matching TRBD1. Germline lookup yields CDR1 MNHEY and CDR2 SVGAGI. J gave up 2 bases and V 7 bases, and 10 bases lay outside the gene matches. The length of the CDR3 is 15 residues. The CDR3 nucleotides are TGTGCCAGCACCAGGACAGCAGGGGGAAACTATGGCTACACCTTC. Translation gives CASTRTAGGNYGYTF.

The CDR3 DNA is TGTGCCAGCAGCTTAGCTGGGACATTAAGTCATCAGCCCCAGCATTTT. Protein sequence: CASSLAGTLSHQPQHF. The rearrangement uses TRBV7-9 and TRBJ1-5, with D possibly matching TRBD1 (6 bases). Germline V lookup: CDR1 SEHNR, CDR2 FQNEAQ (reference sequence). V was trimmed by 0 bases and J by 5 bases, leaving 14 bases between them. The length of the CDR3 is 16 residues.

The gene calls are TRBV9 and TRBJ2-6; D possibly corresponds to TRBD1 (5 bases). Germline CDR1 SGDLS, CDR2 YYNGEE. Trimming took off 0 bases at V and 3 bases at J, with 7 bases between the two ends. The CDR3 is made up of 15 amino acids. CDR3 sequence: CASSVGGGGANVLTF. CDR3 sequence (DNA): TGTGCCAGCAGCGTAGGGGGCGGTGGGGCCAACGTCCTGACTTTC.

The chain joins TRBV7-9 to TRBJ1-2; 7 bases are a match to TRBD1. In germline, CDR1 is SEHNR, CDR2 FQNEAQ (reference sequence). The length of the CDR3 is 14 residues. V lost 5 bases and J lost 3; bases outside the gene matches: 6. The CDR3 DNA reads TGTGCCAGCAGCGTACAGGGGCGGGACTATGGCTACACCTTC. Translated, it gives CASSVQGRDYGYTF.

This chain links TRBV6-6 with TRBJ2-1; a possible D gene is TRBD2 (7 bases). CDR3 size: 15 residues. Looked up from germline, CDR1 is MNHNY and CDR2 is SVGAGI (reference sequence). Trimming shortened V by 4 bases and J by 5 bases, and 15 bases separated the two germline ends. The CDR3 sequence: CASSFVAGANNEQFF. The CDR3 DNA is TGTGCCAGCAGTTTCGTTGCGGGGGCGAACAATGAGCAGTTCTTC.

This clone was counted once. Germline and junction disagree at one end, which may indicate a read error. In nucleotides, the CDR3 is TGCAACGTTGGGAGCGGGGCCCACGAGCAGTACTTC. It is translated as CNVGSGAHEQYF. J is TRBJ2-7 and V is TRBV29-1, with TRBD2 matching 7 bases. There are 12 residues in the CDR3. CDR1 SQVTM and CDR2 ANQGSEA come from the germline V gene.

The chain links TRBV2 to TRBJ2-1; TRBD2 matches 8 bases. The CDR3 consists of 14 residues. Trimming removed 8 bases from V and 3 bases from J; junction bases left unmatched: 6. Germline CDR1 reads SNHLY; CDR2 reads FYNNEI. CDR3 sequence reads: CASWRGANYNEQFF. CDR3 coding DNA: TGTGCCAGCTGGCGGGGGGCCAACTACAATGAGCAGTTCTTC.

This sequence joins TRBV19 and TRBJ1-1, with a weak D call TRBD1 (6 bases). The CDR3 spans 13 residues. Germline-derived CDR1 and CDR2 are LNHDA and SQIVND (reference sequence). Trimming took off 6 bases at V and 0 bases at J, with 8 bases between the two ends. Here the CDR3 reads CASSGTLNTEAFF. The CDR3 DNA reads TGTGCCAGTAGCGGGACATTGAACACTGAAGCTTTCTTT. The entire variable domain, with the rest obtained from reference TRBV19 and TRBJ1-1, is as follows: DGGITQSPKYLFRKEGQNVTLSCEQNLNHDAMYWYRQDPGQGLRLIYYSQIVNDFQKGDIAEGYSVSREKKESFPLTVTSAQKNPTAFYLCASSGTLNTEAFFGQGTRLTVV.

The table lists this clone with a few counts. The rearrangement links TRBV4-2 to TRBJ1-2; TRBD1 agrees at 7 bases. This CDR3 is built from 16 residues. The J segment lost 5 bases and the V segment lost 0 bases, leaving 9 bases of the junction unmatched. CDR1 LGHNA and CDR2 YNFKEQ come from the germline V gene. The CDR3 coding sequence is TGTGCCAGCAGCCAAGATCCCGGGGACAGCTCGTATGGCTACACCTTC. Encoded protein: CASSQDPGDSSYGYTF.

The chain has TRBV27 and TRBJ2-5; TRBD1 aligns across 8 bases. With 8 bases clipped from V and 5 bases from J, the junction kept 16 bases outside the gene matches. Germline-derived CDR1 and CDR2 are MNHEY and SMNVEV (reference sequence). The CDR3 is 16 amino acids. The CDR3 DNA is TGTGCCAGCGGAAAATCCGCCCGACAGGGGATGGAGACCCAGTACTTC. This translates into CASGKSARQGMETQYF.

The chain carries TRBV6-6 and TRBJ2-5; 9 positions match TRBD2. The V gene's germline CDR1 is MNHNY and CDR2 SVGAGI (reference sequence). V dropped 11 bases and J dropped 6; count of bases not matched to a gene: 10. The CDR3 runs 13 residues. DNA of the CDR3: TGTGCCGAGGGGAGTAGCGGGGGACAGACCCAGTACTTC. It is translated as CAEGSSGGQTQYF.

This clone was counted once. The gene calls are TRBV7-9 and TRBJ1-1; 8 nucleotides agree with TRBD1. The CDR3 runs to 17 residues. Looked up from germline, CDR1 is SEHNR and CDR2 is FQNEAQ (reference sequence). V dropped 2 bases and J dropped 6; count of bases not matched to a gene: 14. The CDR3 region is CASSLRLQGDGRAEAFF. The CDR3 nucleotides read TGTGCCAGCAGCTTACGGTTACAGGGGGATGGAAGGGCTGAAGCTTTCTTT.

The J gene is TRBJ2-3, the V gene TRBV10-3; 10 bases fit TRBD2. The germline V gene encodes CDR1 ENHRY and CDR2 SYGVKD. The CDR3 is 15 residues long. V was clipped by 3 bases and J by 4 bases; unmatched bases: 4. The CDR3 DNA reads as TGTGCCATCAGTGACAATAGCGGGGGGCCAGATACGCAGTATTTT. As protein: CAISDNSGGPDTQYF.

This sequence joins TRBV7-9 and TRBJ2-1; 7 bases fit TRBD1. In germline, CDR1 is SEHNR, CDR2 FQNEAQ (reference sequence). V lost 7 bases and J lost 9; bases outside the gene matches: 9. The CDR3 contains 13 residues. This chain's CDR3 is CASTKTGSGEQFF. The DNA for the CDR3 is TGTGCCAGCACCAAGACAGGGTCAGGTGAGCAGTTCTTC.

V is TRBV9 and J is TRBJ2-7; 8 bases fit TRBD1. In germline, CDR1 is SGDLS, CDR2 YYNGEE. This CDR3 is built from 15 residues. The ends lost 2 bases at V and 4 bases at J; junction bases unmatched: 8. CDR3 DNA sequence: TGTGCCAGCAGCGTTACAGGGGGACCCTTTTACGAGCAGTACTTC. Translated, it gives CASSVTGGPFYEQYF.

The J gene is TRBJ2-3, the V gene TRBV9, with 11 bases identical to TRBD2. The CDR3 is made up of 18 amino acids. The ends lost 3 bases at V and 3 bases at J; junction bases unmatched: 12. Germline loops: CDR1 SGDLS, CDR2 YYNGEE. The CDR3 coding sequence is TGTGCCAGCAGCGCCCAGCTCCCACTAGCGGGAGTTACAGATACGCAGTATTTT. Translation gives CASSAQLPLAGVTDTQYF.

The rearrangement links TRBV27 to TRBJ1-6; D is perhaps TRBD1 (6 bases). The CDR3 sequence is 16 residues long. V lost 6 bases to trimming and J lost 0 bases, with 12 bases between them. Germline V lookup: CDR1 MNHEY, CDR2 SMNVEV (reference sequence). CDR3: CASSGQTSSYNSPLHF. The CDR3 DNA reads TGTGCCAGCAGCGGACAGACGAGCTCCTATAATTCACCCCTCCACTTT.

V usage is TRBV6-1 and J usage is TRBJ2-7; 8 bases are a match to TRBD1. V shed 4 bases, J shed 3 bases, and the junction held 5 bases outside the gene matches. The CDR3 runs to 14 residues. Germline lookup yields CDR1 MNHNS and CDR2 SASEGT. The CDR3 sequence: CASSAGQVIYEQYF. CDR3 nucleotide sequence: TGTGCCAGCAGTGCGGGACAGGTTATCTACGAGCAGTACTTC.

CDR3 nucleotides: TGTGCCAGCAGCCCTGGCGAGACAACTCAGCCCCAGCATTTT. Translation gives CASSPGETTQPQHF. The chain links TRBV7-9 to TRBJ1-5; D is undetermined. Germline lookup yields CDR1 SEHNR and CDR2 FQNEAQ (reference sequence). The CDR3 totals 14 residues. V lost 5 bases and J 6 bases, leaving 14 bases between the germline ends. The variable domain in full, with the rest retrieved from reference TRBV7-9 and TRBJ1-5, is DTGVSQNPRHKITKRGQNVTFRCDPISEHNRLYWYRQTLGQGPEFLTYFQNEAQLEKSRLLSDRFSAERPKGSFSTLEIQRTEQGDSAMYLCASSPGETTQPQHFGDGTRLSIL.

The gene calls are TRBV10-3 and TRBJ2-1; 9 bases match TRBD1. The CDR3 has 17 amino acids. Germline loops: CDR1 ENHRY, CDR2 SYGVKD. With V trimmed by 0 bases and J by 5 bases, 8 bases remained unmatched. CDR3 DNA: TGTGCCATCAGTGAGTCTCCCCCCCGGGACAGGGACAATGAGCAGTTCTTC. Protein sequence: CAISESPPRDRDNEQFF.

V and J are TRBV4-1 and TRBJ1-5, with TRBD1 as a possible D gene (5 bases). There are 16 residues in the CDR3. V was trimmed by 1 base and J by 2 bases, leaving 12 bases between them. Germline assignment: CDR1 MGHRA and CDR2 YSYEKL. Here the CDR3 reads CASSQVPGKGNQPQHF. As DNA, the CDR3 is TGCGCCAGCAGCCAAGTTCCAGGGAAAGGCAATCAGCCCCAGCATTTT.